This record looks at one TCR beta chain sequence and its context. What it recognizes is unknown. This specimen belongs to a study of early T cells in non-severe SARS-CoV-2 infection. Whole-study context: Bulk RNA from unsorted whole blood was sequenced; chains were unpaired. Study results and caveats: VDJdb matching, biased toward anti-spike CD8 responses, missed private and CD4 specificities.

Separate cDNA molecules each had unique molecular identifiers attached to them. TCRdb re-analysed the 5' RACE reads in MiXCR, keeping a single row per CDR3 protein. This sample yields approximately 81,000 distinct CDR3 sequences, of which about 14% are seen a single time; 3% belongs to the top ten. The TCR was taken from an adult who was a healthcare worker with PCR-confirmed SARS-CoV-2 infection or an uninfected control (not recorded which). The specimen was whole blood.

The CDR3 DNA is TGTGCCAGCAGCCTACTAGCGGGGTTCCCAGATACGCAGTATTTT. Amino acid sequence: CASSLLAGFPDTQYF. V usage is TRBV6-5 and J usage is TRBJ2-3; TRBD2 matches at 10 bases. CDR3 length: 15 residues. CDR1 and CDR2 (germline): MNHEY, SVGAGI. The trim removed 6 bases at V and 4 bases at J, leaving 7 bases unmatched.